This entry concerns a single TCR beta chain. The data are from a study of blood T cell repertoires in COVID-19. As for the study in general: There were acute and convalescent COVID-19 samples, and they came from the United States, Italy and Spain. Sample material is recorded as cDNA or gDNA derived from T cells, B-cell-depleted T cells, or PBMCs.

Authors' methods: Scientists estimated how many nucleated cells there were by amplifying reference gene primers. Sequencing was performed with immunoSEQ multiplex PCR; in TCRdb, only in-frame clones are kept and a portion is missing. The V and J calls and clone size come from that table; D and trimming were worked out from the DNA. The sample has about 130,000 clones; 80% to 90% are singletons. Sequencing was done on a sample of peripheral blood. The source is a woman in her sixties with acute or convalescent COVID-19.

The CDR3 spells CASRSLHLPGGPVDEQFF. The CDR3 DNA sequence: TGTGCAAGTCGTTCCCTCCACCTACCGGGAGGGCCGGTGGATGAGCAGTTCTTC. The chain couples TRBV12-2 to TRBJ2-1; the D call in the table, TRBD2, was not verified against the DNA. TRBV12-2 is a pseudogene segment. The CDR3 sequence is 18 residues long.